A single sample is the source of the 29 T cell receptor beta chains below, sequenced in a study of T cell repertoires in cytomegalovirus infection. TCRdb analysed the reads with MiXCR anew, one entry per CDR3 protein. The sample lists roughly 250,000 distinct CDR3 sequences; 22% were seen once. Sequencing was carried out using CD8+ T cells from PBMCs. The receptor source for this set is a human donor in good health (CMV status not recorded). Some clones in this sample may be carry-over from other donors' samples.

Only a few counts were recorded for this clonotype. This chain connects TRBV12-3 or TRBV12-4 to TRBJ2-5; a weak D match, TRBD2 (7 bases). CDR3 length: 15 amino acids. V was trimmed by 3 bases and J by 2 bases, leaving 13 bases between them. The DNA of the CDR3 is TGTGCCAGCAGTTTCTTAGGGGGGGGGCAAGAGACCCAGTACTTC. Translating it yields CASSFLGGGQETQYF.

V is TRBV19 and J is TRBJ2-1; TRBD2 might be the D (6 bases). V shed 5 bases and J shed 5 bases, with 10 bases lying between them. CDR3 size: 13 residues. CDR1 is LNHDA, CDR2 SQIVND, per germline (reference sequence). The CDR3, as DNA: TGTGCCAGTAGTTGGGGGGTCGACAATGAGCAGTTCTTC. This gives the protein CASSWGVDNEQFF.

This clonotype has just a few counts. The chain is built from TRBV2 and TRBJ1-1, with D possibly TRBD1 on 6 matching bases. The germline V gene encodes CDR1 SNHLY and CDR2 FYNNEI. The CDR3 has 17 residues. The ends were cut back, 8 bases at V and 0 bases at J, with 22 bases in the middle. CDR3 nucleotides: TGTGCCAGCGGCCCCCGGACAGTATTTAACCTGAACACTGAAGCTTTCTTT. Protein: CASGPRTVFNLNTEAFF.

Concerning this clonotype: An end of the junction does not agree with germline; a read error may underlie this. The CDR3, as DNA: TGTGCCAGCAGAGATTTTAAGACCGGCTCCTACAAGCAGTACTTC. It yields the protein CASRDFKTGSYKQYF. V usage is TRBV2 and J usage is TRBJ2-7; D not certain. Germline CDR1 SNHLY, CDR2 FYNNEI. CDR3 length: 15 amino acids.

The V and J genes are TRBV11-2 and TRBJ1-6; possibly TRBD1 for D (5 bases). The V end lost 5 bases, the J end lost 0 bases, and 14 bases lay between the germline ends. Germline V CDR1 and CDR2: SGHAT, FQNNGV. The CDR3 sequence is 17 residues long. The CDR3 sequence: CASSDVKGISYNSPLHF. In DNA, the CDR3 is TGTGCCAGCAGCGACGTCAAGGGGATCTCCTATAATTCACCCCTCCACTTT.

This clonotype showed up just a few times. The gene calls are TRBV20-1 and TRBJ2-1, with D possibly TRBD1 on 5 matching bases. Trimming shortened V by 4 bases and J by 0 bases, and 13 bases separated the two germline ends. Germline CDR1 DFQATT, CDR2 SNEGSKA (reference sequence). The CDR3 extends over 15 amino acids. The CDR3 reads CSATAQGPSYNEQFF. The CDR3 coding sequence is TGCAGTGCTACCGCCCAGGGCCCCTCCTACAATGAGCAGTTCTTC.

This chain uses TRBV4-3 with TRBJ1-1, with D tentatively TRBD1 (5 bases). This CDR3 region has 13 residues. CDR1 and CDR2 (germline): LGHNA, YSLEER. Trimming left V 1 base short and J 12 bases short, with 15 bases between. Here the CDR3 DNA reads TGCGCCAGCAGCCAAGGTGGAGGGGTCGAGTCTTTCTTT. The encoded protein is CASSQGGGVESFF.

This clonotype appeared a few times. The genes are TRBV20-1 and TRBJ2-7; no definite D call. The length of the CDR3 is 15 residues. V was pared by 0 bases and J by 3 bases, with 15 bases between. The germline V gene has CDR1 DFQATT and CDR2 SNEGSKA (reference sequence). CDR3 sequence (DNA): TGCAGTGCTAGAGATGCGAAACTTGATCTCTACGAGCAGTACTTC. Encoded protein: CSARDAKLDLYEQYF.

Note on this clonotype: The limits of the CDR3 on the DNA are not certain, so only TCRdb's listed CDR3 is given. The genes are TRBV6-6 and TRBJ2-1; TRBD2 was called by the table and not checked on the DNA. Germline loops: CDR1 MNHNY, CDR2 SVGAGI (reference sequence). The CDR3 totals 15 residues, both ends included. The CDR3 sequence is CASSSSDSPYNEQFF.

The V call is TRBV4-1, the J call TRBJ2-1, with D possibly TRBD2 on 5 matching bases. This CDR3 is 16 amino acids long. Germline lookup yields CDR1 MGHRA and CDR2 YSYEKL. V dropped 0 bases and J dropped 8 bases, with 17 bases sitting between them. The CDR3 DNA follows: TGCGCCAGCAGCCAAGAAGCATACACACACGGGGATGAGCAGTTCTTC. It yields the protein CASSQEAYTHGDEQFF.

V usage is TRBV12-3 or TRBV12-4 and J usage is TRBJ2-1, with 8 bases that match TRBD2. The CDR3 spans 13 residues. The J segment lost 7 bases and the V segment lost 3 bases, leaving 2 bases of the junction unmatched. CDR3 sequence (DNA): TGTGCCAGCAGTTTTGCGGGGGGTAATGAGCAGTTCTTC. The encoded protein is CASSFAGGNEQFF.

This clonotype was seen more than once but under ten times. V gene TRBV7-9 combines with J gene TRBJ2-7; D gene uncertain. CDR3 length equals 15 residues. CDR1 and CDR2 (germline): SEHNR, FQNEAQ (reference sequence). V was pared by 2 bases and J by 2 bases, with 13 bases between. This chain's CDR3 is CASSLSLAYAYEQYF. CDR3 coding DNA: TGTGCCAGCAGCTTATCACTGGCCTACGCCTACGAGCAGTACTTC.

The rearrangement uses TRBV2 and TRBJ1-1; D possibly corresponds to TRBD1 (6 bases). The CDR3 loop spans 15 amino acids. Germline V CDR1 and CDR2: SNHLY, FYNNEI. With 5 bases removed from V and 4 bases from J, the gap between germline ends came to 17 bases. The CDR3, as DNA: TGTGCCAGCAGTCCTTATCAGGGGAGCGGCACTGAAGCTTTCTTT. Translated, it gives CASSPYQGSGTEAFF. The whole variable domain, remainder taken from reference TRBV2 and TRBJ1-1, is EPEVTQTPSHQVTQMGQEVILRCVPISNHLYFYWYRQILGQKVEFLVSFYNNEISEKSEIFDDQFSVERPDGSNFTLKIRSTKLEDSAMYFCASSPYQGSGTEAFFGQGTRLTVV.

The chain joins TRBV28 to TRBJ2-5; D remains unclear. The CDR3 contains 14 residues. V dropped 7 bases and J dropped 5 bases, with 17 bases sitting between them. The germline CDR1 and CDR2 sequences are MDHEN and SYDVKM. The CDR3 DNA follows: TGTGCCAGCACCACGAGGCCCGCCGGGGAGACCCAGTACTTC. It translates to CASTTRPAGETQYF.

This clonotype was counted a few times. As DNA, the CDR3 is TGTGCCAGCAGTTACGGAGGCGGGGGAGTCTCCTACAATGAGCAGTTCTTC. Its translation is CASSYGGGGVSYNEQFF. This chain joins TRBV6-2 or TRBV6-3 and TRBJ2-1; 7 bases line up with TRBD2. This CDR3 region has 17 residues. Germline CDR1 is MNHEY and CDR2 is SVGEGT. The junction had 7 bases not matched to a gene; V was cut back by 2 bases and J by 0 bases.

In this sample, this clonotype turned up a few times. V and J are TRBV19 and TRBJ2-1; D is uncertain. Looked up from germline, CDR1 is LNHDA and CDR2 is SQIVND (reference sequence). V gave up 5 bases and J gave up 3 bases, with 11 bases separating them. CDR3 size: 14 residues. CDR3 residues: CASSAAADYNEQFF. CDR3 nucleotide sequence: TGTGCCAGTAGTGCGGCTGCCGACTACAATGAGCAGTTCTTC.

This clonotype was detected only a few times. V gene TRBV28 combines with J gene TRBJ1-5; D uncertain. Between the trimmed V and J ends, which lost 2 bases and 8 bases, there was a span of 13 bases. This CDR3 is built from 14 residues. Germline CDR1 reads MDHEN; CDR2 reads SYDVKM. The CDR3 nucleotides are TGTGCCAGCAGTTTAGGTGGGTCTGGGAAGCCCCAGCATTTT. It translates to CASSLGGSGKPQHF.

This clonotype was counted at least ten times. V gene TRBV7-9 combines with J gene TRBJ1-1; D is possibly TRBD1 (5 bases). Germline CDR1 reads SEHNR; CDR2 reads FQNEAQ (reference sequence). With 5 bases removed from V and 2 bases from J, the gap between germline ends came to 12 bases. The CDR3 runs 14 residues. CDR3 coding DNA: TGTGCCAGCAGCCGAGCTGGGGGAAACACTGAAGCTTTCTTT. Encoded protein: CASSRAGGNTEAFF.

This clonotype appeared a few times. The gene calls are TRBV7-6 and TRBJ2-5, with D maybe TRBD1 (5 bases). V lost 3 bases to trimming and J lost 0 bases, with 11 bases between them. CDR3 size: 15 residues. From germline, CDR1 is SGHVS and CDR2 FNYEAQ. Here the CDR3 DNA reads TGTGCCAGCAGCTTGGGGCCCATAGACCAAGAGACCCAGTACTTC. Amino acids: CASSLGPIDQETQYF.

The sample holds many counts of this clonotype. The chain uses TRBV28 and TRBJ1-6; D gene ambiguous. Trimming pared 11 bases from V and 9 bases from J, leaving 17 bases between. The CDR3 is 13 amino acids. Germline V gene lookup returns CDR1 MDHEN and CDR2 SYDVKM. The CDR3 here is CAGSGSTSSPLHF. CDR3 DNA: TGTGCCGGATCCGGGTCGACGAGTTCACCCCTCCACTTT.

This clonotype was detected only a few times. The chain uses TRBV29-1 and TRBJ1-2; 8 bases map to TRBD1. V shed 2 bases, J shed 5 bases, and the junction held 7 bases outside the gene matches. The CDR3 consists of 14 residues. Germline values: CDR1 SQVTM, CDR2 ANQGSEA. CDR3 residues: CSVEWTGPAYGYTF. The CDR3 bases are TGCAGCGTTGAATGGACAGGGCCAGCTTATGGCTACACCTTC.

This clonotype showed up just a few times. The V call is TRBV29-1, the J call TRBJ1-2, with D possibly being TRBD1 (6 bases). V was trimmed by 0 bases and J by 4 bases, leaving 15 bases between them. Germline V CDR1 and CDR2: SQVTM, ANQGSEA. This CDR3 is 15 amino acids long. CDR3 nucleotide sequence: TGCAGCGTTGAAGAGGGGGGGCGCGGGTTCTATGGCTACACCTTC. It specifies CSVEEGGRGFYGYTF.

This chain connects TRBV11-2 to TRBJ2-4; 8 bases map to TRBD1. The CDR3 spans 14 residues. Germline V CDR1 and CDR2: SGHAT, FQNNGV. V trimming: 6 bases; J trimming: 15 bases; junction bases outside the gene matches: 16. The CDR3 protein is CASRVTTDRGRRYF. In DNA, the CDR3 is TGTGCCAGCAGAGTTACCACAGACAGGGGCCGGCGGTACTTC.

In the case of this clonotype: A read error may explain this, as a much larger clone is one base away. This rearrangement joins TRBV7-8 to TRBJ1-5; the D is unclear. This CDR3 has 13 amino acids. Germline V lookup: CDR1 SGHVS, CDR2 FQNEAQ. CDR3 in amino acids: CTSSSQPYQPQHF. CDR3 DNA: TGTACCAGCAGCTCCCAACCGTATCAGCCCCAGCATTTT.

The chain employs TRBV11-1 and TRBJ2-1, with TRBD1 as a possible D gene (6 bases). The CDR3 is 15 amino acids. CDR1 is SGHAT, CDR2 FQDESV, per germline (reference sequence). V lost 5 bases, J lost 5 bases, and 16 bases lay in between. The CDR3 nucleotides are TGTGCCAGCAGCCAGACTGTGGGGACAAACAATGAGCAGTTCTTC. Its translation: CASSQTVGTNNEQFF. Full variable domain (missing parts from reference TRBV11-1 and TRBJ2-1): EAEVAQSPRYKITEKSQAVAFWCDPISGHATLYWYRQILGQGPELLVQFQDESVVDDSQLPKDRFSAERLKGVDSTLKIQPAELGDSAMYLCASSQTVGTNNEQFFGPGTRLTVL.

This sequence joins TRBV5-1 and TRBJ2-7; D call uncertain. Germline-derived CDR1 and CDR2 are SGHRS and YFSETQ. The CDR3 loop spans 15 amino acids. V gave up 0 bases and J gave up 2 bases, with 12 bases separating them. The CDR3 nucleotides are TGCGCCAGCAGCTTGGTGTGGACCTGGCCCTACGAGCAGTACTTC. This encodes CASSLVWTWPYEQYF.

This clonotype was counted between two and nine times. The chain carries TRBV27 and TRBJ2-1; D ambiguous. Germline CDR1 and CDR2: MNHEY and SMNVEV (reference sequence). This CDR3 has 17 amino acids. V lost 5 bases, J lost 0 bases, and 17 bases lay in between. The CDR3 sequence: CASSPSRTGSSYNEQFF. The CDR3 nucleotides read TGTGCCAGCAGTCCCTCAAGGACGGGTAGCTCCTACAATGAGCAGTTCTTC.

As for this clonotype: The junction departs from the called germline gene at one end, perhaps through a read error. The rearrangement uses TRBV7-6 and TRBJ2-7; unclear D gene. The CDR3 has 11 amino acids. Germline values: CDR1 SGHVS, CDR2 FNYEAQ. The DNA of the CDR3 is TGTGCCAACAGCTCCCTGTACGAGCAGTACTTC. It codes for CANSSLYEQYF.

This clonotype was seen ten or more times. The chain has TRBV28 and TRBJ1-5; D perhaps matches TRBD1 (5 bases). Germline values: CDR1 MDHEN, CDR2 SYDVKM. Trimming removed 6 bases at V and 5 bases at J, with 26 bases between. The CDR3 consists of 18 residues. The CDR3 nucleotides are TGTGCCAGCAGACCACTGCCCCTCCAGGGCCCCGGGGATCAGCCCCAGCATTTT. Translation: CASRPLPLQGPGDQPQHF.